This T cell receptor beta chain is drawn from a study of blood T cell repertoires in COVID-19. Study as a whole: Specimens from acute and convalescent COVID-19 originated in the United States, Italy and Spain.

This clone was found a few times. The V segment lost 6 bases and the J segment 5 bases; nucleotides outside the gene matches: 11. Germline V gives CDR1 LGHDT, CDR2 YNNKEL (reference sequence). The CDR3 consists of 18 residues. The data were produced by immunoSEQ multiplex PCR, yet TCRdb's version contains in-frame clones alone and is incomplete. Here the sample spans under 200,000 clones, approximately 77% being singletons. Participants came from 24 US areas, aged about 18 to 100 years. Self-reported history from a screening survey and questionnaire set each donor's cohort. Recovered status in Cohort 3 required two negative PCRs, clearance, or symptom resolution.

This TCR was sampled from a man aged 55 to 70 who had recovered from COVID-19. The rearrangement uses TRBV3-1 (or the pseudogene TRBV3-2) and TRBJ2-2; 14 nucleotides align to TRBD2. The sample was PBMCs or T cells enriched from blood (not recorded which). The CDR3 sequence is CASRVTGLAGVRTGELFF. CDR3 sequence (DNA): TGTGCCAGCAGGGTTACGGGACTAGCGGGAGTTCGGACCGGGGAGCTGTTTTTT.